The next 22 T cell receptor beta chains were all read from a single sample in a study of CD8+ T cells in alopecia areata. RNA, once extracted, was reverse transcribed into cDNA for use as the sequencing template. The table came from immunoSEQ multiplex PCR; TCRdb's copy has only in-frame clones and leaves some out. This sample has some 240,000 clones, with around 62% found just once. The source was CD4+ T cells sorted from blood, collected at week 0. Source of these receptors: a human donor with alopecia areata.

The chain joins TRBV30 to TRBJ1-1, with 7 positions matching TRBD1. The CDR3 sequence is 18 residues long. Germline V CDR1 and CDR2: GTSNPN, SVGIG (reference sequence). Trimming at V came to 4 bases and at J to 2 bases, leaving 19 bases not matched to a gene. The CDR3 DNA follows: TGTGCCTGGACTTCATCGAGGGACAGCCGACGTTATAACACTGAAGCTTTCTTT. Residues: CAWTSSRDSRRYNTEAFF.

This clone was counted between two and nine times. J is TRBJ1-2 and V is TRBV9, with D maybe TRBD1 (6 bases). Germline CDR1 SGDLS, CDR2 YYNGEE. V was trimmed by 0 bases and J by 4 bases, leaving 10 bases between them. The CDR3 spans 14 residues. CDR3 nucleotides: TGTGCCAGCAGCGTAGGGGGGGCAGCCTATGGCTACACCTTC. Translation gives CASSVGGAAYGYTF.

This clone has a handful of counts. The chain uses TRBV29-1 and TRBJ2-2; D gene uncertain. V was trimmed by 3 bases and J by 4 bases, leaving 6 bases between them. Germline V CDR1 and CDR2: SQVTM, ANQGSEA. The CDR3 covers 12 residues. This CDR3 is CSVDWSTGELFF. The CDR3 DNA sequence: TGCAGCGTTGATTGGAGCACCGGGGAGCTGTTTTTT.

The chain links TRBV7-6 to TRBJ2-1; D possibly corresponds to TRBD2 (6 bases). The germline V gene has CDR1 SGHVS and CDR2 FNYEAQ. This CDR3 has 15 amino acids. Trimming removed 5 bases at V and 5 bases at J, with 16 bases between. The CDR3 here is CASSRGASDHNEQFF. In nucleotides, the CDR3 is TGTGCCAGCAGCCGCGGGGCTAGCGATCACAATGAGCAGTTCTTC.

This clone came up a few times. The junction does not match germline at one end; this may be a read error. The chain is built from TRBV29-1 and TRBJ2-2, with D unresolved. The CDR3 is 13 residues long. CDR1 and CDR2 (germline): SQVTM, ANQGSEA. The DNA for the CDR3 is TGCGGCGTATCGGGCCTTTACACCGGGGAGCTGTTTTTT. As protein: CGVSGLYTGELFF.

CDR3 sequence: CASSLTANYGYTF. The CDR3 DNA reads as TGTGCCAGCAGTTTGACAGCGAACTATGGCTACACCTTC. The genes are TRBV5-4 and TRBJ1-2, with D perhaps TRBD1 (5 bases). This CDR3 region has 13 residues. In germline, CDR1 is SGHNT, CDR2 YYREEE (reference sequence). The V end lost 5 bases, the J end lost 2 bases, and 10 bases lay between the germline ends.

The chain links TRBV27 to TRBJ2-3; D is possibly TRBD2 (5 bases). Germline CDR1 MNHEY, CDR2 SMNVEV (reference sequence). The CDR3 loop spans 14 amino acids. The V end was cut by 4 bases, the J end by 4 bases, with 12 bases between. CDR3 sequence: CASSWAGPSDTQYF. The CDR3 nucleotides are TGTGCCAGCAGTTGGGCGGGTCCATCAGATACGCAGTATTTT.

This chain links TRBV6-6 with TRBJ2-7; the match to TRBD1 covers 10 bases. The CDR3 totals 15 residues. V dropped 6 bases and J dropped 6; count of bases not matched to a gene: 11. CDR1 and CDR2 (germline): MNHNY, SVGAGI (reference sequence). CDR3 in DNA: TGTGCCAGCAGCCGCGCCACGACAGGGGGCTTCGAGCAGTACTTC. Protein product: CASSRATTGGFEQYF.

The chain couples TRBV5-1 to TRBJ1-6; D may be TRBD1 (6 bases). V gave up 0 bases and J gave up 7 bases, with 11 bases separating them. Germline values: CDR1 SGHRS, CDR2 YFSETQ. The CDR3 length is 15 residues. CDR3 coding DNA: TGCGCCAGCAGCTTGGATGGACAGACCAATTCACCCCTCCACTTT. Encoded protein: CASSLDGQTNSPLHF.

This chain links TRBV7-9 with TRBJ2-3; 9 bases are a match to TRBD1. Germline CDR1 SEHNR, CDR2 FQNEAQ (reference sequence). J lost 5 bases, V lost 5 bases, and 5 bases had no gene match. This CDR3 spans 14 amino acids. The CDR3 is CASSNTGGGDTQYF. As DNA, the CDR3 is TGTGCCAGCAGCAATACAGGGGGCGGAGATACGCAGTATTTT.

The chain couples TRBV15 to TRBJ2-7; no clear D. Germline-derived CDR1 and CDR2 are LNHNV and YYDKDF (reference sequence). The germline V and J ends were trimmed by 0 bases and 2 bases, with 11 bases remaining between them. CDR3 length: 15 amino acids. Here the CDR3 DNA reads TGTGCCACCAGCAGAGACAACCTAGGTCCCTACGAGCAGTACTTC. Its protein is CATSRDNLGPYEQYF.

The V and J genes are TRBV7-2 and TRBJ1-1; perhaps TRBD1 as D (6 bases). Trimming cost V 3 bases and J 1 base, with 12 bases left between them. Germline CDR1 and CDR2: SGHTA and FQGNSA. The CDR3 spans 15 residues. The DNA for the CDR3 is TGTGCCAGCAGCTTCCTGGGACATTCGAACACTGAAGCTTTCTTT. Its protein product is CASSFLGHSNTEAFF.

With respect to this clone: Other DNA sequences in the sample encode the same CDR3. V is TRBV5-1 and J is TRBJ2-1; 12 nucleotides line up with TRBD2. Germline lookup yields CDR1 SGHRS and CDR2 YFSETQ. The CDR3 is 15 amino acids. The J segment lost 5 bases and the V segment lost 3 bases, leaving 3 bases of the junction unmatched. CDR3 amino acids: CASSSLAGGDNEQFF. Here the CDR3 DNA reads TGCGCCAGCAGCTCCCTAGCGGGGGGGGACAATGAGCAGTTCTTC.

The chain carries TRBV15 and TRBJ2-5; 9 nucleotides agree with TRBD1. V dropped 2 bases and J dropped 3; count of bases not matched to a gene: 13. CDR1 and CDR2 (germline): LNHNV, YYDKDF (reference sequence). The CDR3 consists of 18 residues. CDR3 amino acids: CATSRRSLRDREEETQYF. CDR3 DNA sequence: TGTGCCACCAGCAGACGGAGTTTAAGGGACAGGGAGGAAGAGACCCAGTACTTC.

The chain joins TRBV6-6 to TRBJ1-2; the D gene is possibly TRBD1 (6 bases). Per germline, CDR1 MNHNY and CDR2 SVGAGI (reference sequence). V dropped 6 bases and J dropped 8 bases, with 10 bases sitting between them. The CDR3 has 11 residues. The CDR3 nucleotides are TGTGCCAGCAGGTCAACAGGGGGCTACACCTTC. Translation: CASRSTGGYTF.

This chain connects TRBV4-2 to TRBJ2-7; TRBD2 matches at 9 bases. This CDR3 is built from 15 residues. V trimming: 0 bases; J trimming: 2 bases; junction bases outside the gene matches: 2. Germline CDR1 and CDR2: LGHNA and YNFKEQ. The CDR3 DNA reads as TGTGCCAGCAGCCAAGATCGCGGGAGGGCCTACGAGCAGTACTTC. Translation gives CASSQDRGRAYEQYF.

This clone has only a few counts. V usage is TRBV2 and J usage is TRBJ1-2; 7 positions agree with TRBD1. Germline V gives CDR1 SNHLY, CDR2 FYNNEI. J was trimmed by 7 bases and V by 7 bases; bases with no gene match: 9. This CDR3 has 13 residues. The CDR3 is CASKEGALRGYTF. DNA of the CDR3: TGTGCCAGCAAGGAGGGGGCGCTCCGTGGCTACACCTTC. The full variable domain, its missing parts supplied by reference TRBV2 and TRBJ1-2, is EPEVTQTPSHQVTQMGQEVILRCVPISNHLYFYWYRQILGQKVEFLVSFYNNEISEKSEIFDDQFSVERPDGSNFTLKIRSTKLEDSAMYFCASKEGALRGYTFGSGTRLTVV.

This clone was seen a handful of times. The gene calls are TRBV19 and TRBJ2-6, with D possibly matching TRBD2 (5 bases). Trimming removed 0 bases from V and 2 bases from J, with 5 bases in between. CDR1 and CDR2 (germline): LNHDA, SQIVND (reference sequence). This CDR3 contains 15 residues. The DNA of the CDR3 is TGTGCCAGTAGTATAGACGGGGCTGGGGCCAACGTCCTGACTTTC. Translation: CASSIDGAGANVLTF.

This sequence joins TRBV7-2 and TRBJ2-1; D possibly corresponds to TRBD2 (7 bases). Germline loops: CDR1 SGHTA, CDR2 FQGNSA. The CDR3 is made up of 16 amino acids. V dropped 5 bases and J dropped 9 bases, with 23 bases sitting between them. The CDR3: CASSRGASGPQGEQFF. CDR3 sequence (DNA): TGTGCCAGCAGCCGCGGGGCTAGCGGTCCACAGGGTGAGCAGTTCTTC.

This rearrangement joins TRBV7-9 to TRBJ2-7; 12 bases match TRBD2. Germline loops: CDR1 SEHNR, CDR2 FQNEAQ (reference sequence). There are 14 residues in the CDR3. V was clipped by 6 bases and J by 3 bases; unmatched bases: 3. CDR3 sequence (DNA): TGTGCCAGCAGTGCTAGCGGGGGGGTCTACGAGCAGTACTTC. It specifies CASSASGGVYEQYF.

The rearrangement links TRBV9 to TRBJ2-7, with D tentatively TRBD2 (6 bases). The length of the CDR3 is 15 residues. The V end was cut by 7 bases, the J end by 4 bases, with 21 bases between. From germline, CDR1 is SGDLS and CDR2 YYNGEE. The CDR3 region has the DNA TGTGCCAGCGCTGAAGGACCGGGAGTGAGATACGAGCAGTACTTC. It specifies CASAEGPGVRYEQYF.

The chain has TRBV5-1 and TRBJ1-5; D gene ambiguous. The CDR3 totals 15 residues. V gave up 0 bases and J gave up 7 bases, with 14 bases separating them. CDR1 SGHRS and CDR2 YFSETQ come from the germline V gene. CDR3 sequence reads: CASSLVSGSGQPQHF. CDR3 DNA sequence: TGCGCCAGCAGCTTGGTGTCGGGGTCCGGGCAGCCCCAGCATTTT.